One sample yielded the 11 T cell receptor beta chains listed below, sequenced in a study of metastatic and nonmetastatic thyroid tumors. TCRdb re-called the PCR reads through MiXCR. The table records about 17,000 clones, around 30% of them present only once. Thyroid surgery had not been preceded by any treatment in any patient. Sequenced sample: tumor tissue. These receptors all stem from a female donor with papillary thyroid cancer or a benign thyroid nodule (not recorded which). Some clones in this sample may be carry-over from other donors' samples.

The V call is TRBV5-1, the J call TRBJ1-1, with D perhaps TRBD1 (5 bases). CDR3 length equals 13 residues. Trimming took off 4 bases at V and 8 bases at J, with 15 bases between the two ends. Per the germline V gene, CDR1 is SGHRS and CDR2 is YFSETQ. DNA of the CDR3: TGCGCCAGCAGCGACCCAGGGAGGAGAGAAGCTTTCTTT. Encoded protein: CASSDPGRREAFF.

This clone was found a few times. CDR3 DNA sequence: TGTGCCAACCTTCGGGGGGATGAGCAGTTCTTC. Its translation is CANLRGDEQFF. The chain links TRBV2 to TRBJ2-1; 7 bases agree with TRBD2. V dropped 10 bases and J dropped 8; count of bases not matched to a gene: 5. The CDR3 length is 11 residues. Per the germline V gene, CDR1 is SNHLY and CDR2 is FYNNEI.

In this sample, this clone turned up a few times. This chain links TRBV3-1 with TRBJ2-5, with D perhaps matching TRBD1 (5 bases). Germline V gene lookup returns CDR1 LGHDT and CDR2 YNNKEL (reference sequence). V was pared by 0 bases and J by 7 bases, with 15 bases between. The CDR3 sequence is 15 residues long. The CDR3 nucleotides are TGTGCCAGCAGCCAAGATTTGGGAACAGGCGGGACCCAGTACTTC. It is translated as CASSQDLGTGGTQYF.

This chain uses TRBV11-2 with TRBJ1-1; no clear D. V lost 1 base, J lost 0 bases, and 9 bases lay in between. Germline assignment: CDR1 SGHAT and CDR2 FQNNGV. This CDR3 contains 15 residues. As DNA, the CDR3 is TGTGCCAGCAGCTTAGGTGCCAGAATGAACACTGAAGCTTTCTTT. This encodes CASSLGARMNTEAFF.

The CDR3 DNA follows: TGTGCCAGCGGCGGCCTCCCCTACGAGCAGTACTTC. This translates into CASGGLPYEQYF. The chain employs TRBV6-2 or TRBV6-3 and TRBJ2-7; D call uncertain. Germline CDR1 reads MNHEY; CDR2 reads SVGEGT. The germline V and J ends were trimmed by 8 bases and 2 bases, with 10 bases remaining between them. The CDR3 length is 12 residues.

The chain links TRBV20-1 to TRBJ2-7; 9 bases align to TRBD2. Unmatched junction bases numbered 2, after V lost 3 bases and J lost 2 bases. Germline assignment: CDR1 DFQATT and CDR2 SNEGSKA (reference sequence). This CDR3 spans 13 amino acids. Written as DNA, the CDR3 is TGCAGTGCTAGGGCGGGAGGGACCTACGAGCAGTACTTC. Protein: CSARAGGTYEQYF.

In this sample, this clone turned up many times. The J gene is TRBJ1-5, the V gene TRBV19; D call uncertain. Germline V gene lookup returns CDR1 LNHDA and CDR2 SQIVND (reference sequence). This CDR3 is 13 amino acids long. V gave up 6 bases and J gave up 4 bases, with 10 bases separating them. This CDR3 reads CASRSGLNQPQHF. Written as DNA, the CDR3 is TGTGCCAGTAGAAGCGGACTGAATCAGCCCCAGCATTTT.

This clone ranks as large. The chain has TRBV10-3 and TRBJ1-2, with no clear D. Germline values: CDR1 ENHRY, CDR2 SYGVKD. The CDR3 contains 13 residues. The V end was cut by 3 bases, the J end by 7 bases, with 12 bases between. The CDR3: CAISEGSYGGYTF. The DNA of the CDR3 is TGTGCCATCAGTGAAGGGTCCTACGGTGGCTACACCTTC.

The chain combines TRBV20-1 with TRBJ1-6, with D possibly matching TRBD1 (6 bases). Looked up from germline, CDR1 is DFQATT and CDR2 is SNEGSKA (reference sequence). The ends were cut back, 5 bases at V and 10 bases at J, with 18 bases in the middle. CDR3 length: 14 residues. The CDR3: CSAALQGFGSPLHF. The CDR3 region has the DNA TGCAGTGCTGCCCTACAGGGTTTCGGCTCACCCCTCCACTTT.

This clone was counted many times. V gene TRBV10-2 combines with J gene TRBJ2-5; TRBD1 is a possible D gene (6 bases). The CDR3 spans 13 residues. The ends were cut back, 6 bases at V and 4 bases at J, with 12 bases in the middle. From germline, CDR1 is WSHSY and CDR2 SAAADI. The CDR3, as DNA: TGCGCCAGCAGCGAAACAGGGTTAGAGACCCAGTACTTC. This gives the protein CASSETGLETQYF.

By share, this clone counts as medium-sized. This same CDR3 is encoded by further DNA sequences in the sample. This chain joins TRBV6-1 and TRBJ2-1; 9 nucleotides agree with TRBD1. Germline V gene lookup returns CDR1 MNHNS and CDR2 SASEGT. V lost 5 bases, J lost 4 bases, and 6 bases stayed unmatched. CDR3 length equals 15 residues. The CDR3, as DNA: TGTGCCAGCAGTCCACAGGGGGCTGGGTACAATGAGCAGTTCTTC. It encodes CASSPQGAGYNEQFF.